These 9 T cell receptor beta chains were sequenced from one sample in a study of cytomegalovirus exposure and HLA in healthy donors (dated by TCRdb to 2016 to 2017). The receptor library was made with the immunoSEQ multiplex PCR assay. The multiplex PCR relied on a mix of 60 forward primers for TCR Vbeta segments and 13 reverse primers for TCR Jbeta segments. Imported from immuneACCESS, the table was reduced by TCRdb to in-frame sequences with V and J called. These copies leave out some clones; in studies compared against another copy, an unresolved V gene accounts for under half, and the cause of the remainder is not known. Present in this sample are roughly 120,000 clones, over 60% of which were seen just once. The ten largest make up roughly 13% of the sample. Sequencing was carried out using PBMCs. Every receptor here comes from a woman aged 60-75 years in good health and CMV-seropositive.

The chain joins TRBV30 to TRBJ2-1; a weak D match, TRBD1 (6 bases). Trimming removed 0 bases at V and 6 bases at J, with 9 bases between. The CDR3 consists of 13 residues. Germline lookup yields CDR1 GTSNPN and CDR2 SVGIG (reference sequence). CDR3 residues: CAWSVGRGNEQFF. DNA for the CDR3: TGTGCCTGGAGTGTAGGCAGGGGCAATGAGCAGTTCTTC. Looking up the rest from reference TRBV30 and TRBJ2-1 gives the full variable domain: SQTIHQWPATLVQPVGSPLSLECTVEGTSNPNLYWYRQAAGRGLQLLFYSVGIGQISSEVPQNLSASRPQDRQFILSSKKLLLSDSGFYLCAWSVGRGNEQFFGPGTRLTVL.

The rearrangement links TRBV7-3 to TRBJ2-1, with 7 bases matching TRBD1. Unmatched junction bases numbered 12, after V lost 5 bases and J lost 5 bases. CDR3 size: 16 residues. CDR1 and CDR2 (germline): SGHTA, FQGTGA. CDR3 nucleotide sequence: TGTGCCAGCAGCCGGCACACCGGGACAGCAAACAATGAGCAGTTCTTC. As protein: CASSRHTGTANNEQFF.

The chain is built from TRBV11-2 and TRBJ1-1, with TRBD1 matching over 7 bases. The junction had 8 bases not matched to a gene; V was cut back by 5 bases and J by 2 bases. The CDR3 contains 15 residues. In germline, CDR1 is SGHAT, CDR2 FQNNGV. The CDR3 is CASSPRGTANTEAFF. CDR3 sequence (DNA): TGTGCCAGCAGCCCCCGTGGGACAGCCAACACTGAAGCTTTCTTT.

This clone appeared a few times. This chain joins TRBV15 and TRBJ2-5; 7 bases fit TRBD1. The J call is uncertain, as TRBJ2-7 better fits the DNA end. CDR3 size: 15 residues. Germline assignment: CDR1 LNHNV and CDR2 YYDKDF (reference sequence). CDR3 protein: CATSLNRGYSYEQYF. The CDR3 DNA reads as TGTGCCACCAGCTTAAACAGGGGTTATTCCTACGAGCAGTACTTC.

This clone came up once. The chain links TRBV7-3 to TRBJ2-2; 10 bases are a match to TRBD2. There are 19 residues in the CDR3. The V gene's germline CDR1 is SGHTA and CDR2 FQGTGA. V was clipped by 0 bases and J by 4 bases; unmatched bases: 11. CDR3 sequence reads: CASSLTPAGGLESTGELFF. In nucleotides, the CDR3 is TGTGCCAGCAGCTTAACCCCAGCGGGGGGGCTTGAGAGCACCGGGGAGCTGTTTTTT.

The chain joins TRBV7-3 to TRBJ2-3, with 12 bases that match TRBD2. Germline V gives CDR1 SGHTA, CDR2 FQGTGA. The CDR3 contains 16 residues. V gave up 3 bases and J gave up 5 bases; unmatched junction bases: 6. The DNA for the CDR3 is TGTGCCAGCAGCTTTAGACTAGCGGGGGTCGAAGATACGCAGTATTTT. Translated: CASSFRLAGVEDTQYF.

The gene calls are TRBV30 and TRBJ1-1; D unresolved. This CDR3 has 13 amino acids. Germline V CDR1 and CDR2: GTSNPN, SVGIG (reference sequence). Deletions cut 0 bases from V and 1 base from J, with 6 bases between. The CDR3 sequence: CAWSVHENTEAFF. CDR3 bases: TGTGCCTGGAGTGTACATGAGAACACTGAAGCTTTCTTT.

This clone was found a few times. This chain joins TRBV11-1 and TRBJ2-7, with 9 bases identical to TRBD2. The CDR3 extends over 14 amino acids. Germline values: CDR1 SGHAT, CDR2 FQDESV (reference sequence). Germline trimming cut 3 bases from V and 4 bases from J; bases unmatched to any gene: 4. The CDR3 DNA sequence: TGTGCCAGCAGCTTGGCGGGAGGGGCGTACGAGCAGTACTTC. It translates to CASSLAGGAYEQYF. The full variable domain, in which reference TRBV11-1 and TRBJ2-7 provide the parts outside the CDR3, is EAEVAQSPRYKITEKSQAVAFWCDPISGHATLYWYRQILGQGPELLVQFQDESVVDDSQLPKDRFSAERLKGVDSTLKIQPAELGDSAMYLCASSLAGGAYEQYFGPGTRLTVT.

A word on this clone: This specimen includes other DNA sequences encoding the same CDR3. This chain joins TRBV7-9 and TRBJ1-4, with TRBD1 as a possible D gene (5 bases). V was cut by 5 bases and J by 8 bases, with 15 bases left in between. Germline V gene data show CDR1 as SEHNR and CDR2 as FQNEAQ (reference sequence). CDR3 length: 14 amino acids. CDR3 amino acids: CASSLGTGGEKLFF. CDR3 DNA sequence: TGTGCCAGCAGCCTTGGCACAGGTGGAGAAAAACTGTTTTTT. Full variable domain (rest looked up from reference TRBV7-9 and TRBJ1-4): DTGVSQNPRHKITKRGQNVTFRCDPISEHNRLYWYRQTLGQGPEFLTYFQNEAQLEKSRLLSDRFSAERPKGSFSTLEIQRTEQGDSAMYLCASSLGTGGEKLFFGSGTQLSVL.